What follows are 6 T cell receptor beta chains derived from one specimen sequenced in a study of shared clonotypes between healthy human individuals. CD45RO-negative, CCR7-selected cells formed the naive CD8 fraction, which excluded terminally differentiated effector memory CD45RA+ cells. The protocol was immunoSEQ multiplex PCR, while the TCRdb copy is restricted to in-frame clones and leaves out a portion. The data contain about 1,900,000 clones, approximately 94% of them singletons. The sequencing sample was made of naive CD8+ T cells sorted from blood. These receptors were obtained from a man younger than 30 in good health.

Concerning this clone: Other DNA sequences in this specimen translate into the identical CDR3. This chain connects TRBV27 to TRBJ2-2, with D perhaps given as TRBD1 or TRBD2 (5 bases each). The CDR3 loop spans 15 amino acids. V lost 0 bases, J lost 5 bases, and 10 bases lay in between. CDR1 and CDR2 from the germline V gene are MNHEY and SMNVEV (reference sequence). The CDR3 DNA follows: TGTGCCAGCAGTTTATCGGGAGAGGGGACCGGGGAGCTGTTTTTT. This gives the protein CASSLSGEGTGELFF.

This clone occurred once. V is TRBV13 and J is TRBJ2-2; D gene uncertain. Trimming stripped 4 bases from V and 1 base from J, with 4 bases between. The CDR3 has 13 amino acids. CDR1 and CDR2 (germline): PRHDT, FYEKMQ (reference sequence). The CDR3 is CASSSENTGELFF. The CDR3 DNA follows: TGTGCCAGCAGCTCGGAGAACACCGGGGAGCTGTTTTTT.

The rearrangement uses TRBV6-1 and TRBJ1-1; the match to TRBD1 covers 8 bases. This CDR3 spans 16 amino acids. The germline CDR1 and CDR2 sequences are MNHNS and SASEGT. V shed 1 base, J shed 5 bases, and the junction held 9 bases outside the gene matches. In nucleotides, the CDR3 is TGTGCCAGCAGTGAAGAGCCAGGGGGCTTTTTGACTGAAGCTTTCTTT. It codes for CASSEEPGGFLTEAFF.

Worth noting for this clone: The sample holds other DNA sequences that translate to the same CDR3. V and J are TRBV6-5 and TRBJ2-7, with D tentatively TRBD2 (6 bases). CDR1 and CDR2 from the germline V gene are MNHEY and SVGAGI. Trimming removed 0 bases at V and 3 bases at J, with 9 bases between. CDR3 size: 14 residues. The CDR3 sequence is CASSYSGTLYEQYF. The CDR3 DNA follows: TGTGCCAGCAGTTACTCCGGGACTCTCTACGAGCAGTACTTC.

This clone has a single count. CDR3 bases: TGTGCCAGCACTGGACAGGGTTATTCACCCCTCCACTTT. Translating it yields CASTGQGYSPLHF. This chain links TRBV28 with TRBJ1-6; TRBD1 matches at 8 bases. The trim removed 7 bases at V and 8 bases at J, leaving 4 bases unmatched. Per germline, CDR1 MDHEN and CDR2 SYDVKM. This CDR3 spans 13 amino acids.

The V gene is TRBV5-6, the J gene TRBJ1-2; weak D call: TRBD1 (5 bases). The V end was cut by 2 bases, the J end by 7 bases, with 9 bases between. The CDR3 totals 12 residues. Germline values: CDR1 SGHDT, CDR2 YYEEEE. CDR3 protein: CASSLGTSGYTF. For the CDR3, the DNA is TGTGCCAGCAGCTTAGGGACTTCTGGCTACACCTTC.